The rows below give T cell receptor beta chains drawn from one sample of a study of blood T cell repertoires in COVID-19. TCRdb keeps only in-frame clones here, not all; method: immunoSEQ multiplex PCR. Among some 130,000 clones listed, 65% to 85% were seen once. The sequencing input was peripheral blood. These receptors originate from a man between 70 and 80 years old with acute or convalescent COVID-19. CDR3s include the opening cysteine and the closing phenylalanine or tryptophan. Each record gives: V gene, CDR3 protein.

V gene: TRBV5-7; CDR3 protein: CASSSAGDEKLFF
V gene: TRBV27; CDR3 protein: CASSAQFSGNTIYF
V gene: TRBV19; CDR3 protein: CASSIGIRDRQAFF
V gene: TRBV4-2; CDR3 protein: CASSQTNSNNYGYTF
V gene: TRBV9; CDR3 protein: CASREWFFSYNSPLHF
V gene: TRBV18; CDR3 protein: CASSTGGPSYNSPLHF
V gene: TRBV5-1; CDR3 protein: CASSLVGQGYEQYF
V gene: TRBV5-1; CDR3 protein: CASRGGAPLYEQYF
V gene: TRBV3-1/TRBV3-2; CDR3 protein: CASSHLPGRSYNSPLHF
V gene: TRBV27; CDR3 protein: CASRPLEGRVARAFF
V gene: TRBV27; CDR3 protein: CASSLGGGQGADQPQHF
V gene: TRBV6-1; CDR3 protein: CASSELSGIQETQYF
V gene: TRBV19; CDR3 protein: CASSPPGDSQYGYTF
V gene: TRBV5-1; CDR3 protein: CASRRLAVGEETQYF
V gene: TRBV5-6; CDR3 protein: CASSWDRTSGGEQYF
V gene: TRBV5-4; CDR3 protein: CASSFNREVLDTEAFF
V gene: TRBV27; CDR3 protein: CASSLRVGDNEQFF
V gene: TRBV6-5; CDR3 protein: CASSLQGDYGYTF
V gene: TRBV6-5; CDR3 protein: CASSYSGGPGNTIYF
V gene: TRBV5-1; CDR3 protein: CASSSPGGSGYTF
V gene: TRBV5-1; CDR3 protein: CASSILAGDTDTQYF
V gene: TRBV3-1/TRBV3-2; CDR3 protein: CASSRQAGNTIYF
V gene: TRBV9; CDR3 protein: CASSVGGQYGSEQYF
V gene: TRBV28; CDR3 protein: CASSLVPLGQPHTYNSPLHF
V gene: TRBV5-4; CDR3 protein: CASSPRRGGSYEQYF
V gene: TRBV5-4; CDR3 protein: CASSGIRTGGTDTQYF